Listed here is a single T cell receptor (beta chain). Its specificity is unknown. The data belong to a study of shared clonotypes between healthy human individuals. Study information: The donor pool was made up of a couple of women and three men aged 18 to 49. Regarding the study as a whole: Shared clonotypes: approximately 5% naive CD4, 3.5% to 4% naive CD8, about 2.4% memory CD4, 0.4% memory CD8. Compared with memory subsets, naive subsets generally had larger estimated richness.

The assay was immunoSEQ multiplex PCR, and TCRdb's table has in-frame clones only and misses some. The sample consists of some 1,600,000 clones, 95% to 99% of them appearing once. Germline values: CDR1 GTSNPN, CDR2 SVGIG (reference sequence). This CDR3 is built from 11 residues. V was clipped by 1 base and J by 10 bases, with 11 bases between them. The TCR sequence derives from a man younger than 45 in good health. This rearrangement joins TRBV30 to TRBJ2-7; possible D gene TRBD2, 5 bases. The sample comprised naive CD4+ T cells sorted from blood. The sample's subset: CD45RA+ positively selected. CDR3 loop: CAWSELGIQYF. The CDR3 bases are TGTGCCTGGAGTGAACTAGGTATTCAGTACTTC.